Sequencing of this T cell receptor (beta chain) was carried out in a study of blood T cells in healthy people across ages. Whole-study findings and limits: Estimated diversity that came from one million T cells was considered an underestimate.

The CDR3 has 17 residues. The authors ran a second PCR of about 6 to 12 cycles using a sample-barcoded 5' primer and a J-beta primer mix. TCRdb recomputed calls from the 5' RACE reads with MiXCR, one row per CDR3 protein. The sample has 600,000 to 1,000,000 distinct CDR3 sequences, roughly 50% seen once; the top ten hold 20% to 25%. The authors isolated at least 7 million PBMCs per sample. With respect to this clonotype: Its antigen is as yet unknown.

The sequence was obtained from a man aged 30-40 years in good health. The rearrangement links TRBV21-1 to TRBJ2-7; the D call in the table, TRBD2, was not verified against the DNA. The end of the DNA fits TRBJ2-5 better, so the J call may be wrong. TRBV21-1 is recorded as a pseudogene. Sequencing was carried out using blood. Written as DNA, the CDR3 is TGTGCCAGCAGCAAGTTGAAAAGCGGGAGGGCCGGGGAGACCCAGTACTTC. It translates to CASSKLKSGRAGETQYF.